This T cell receptor (beta chain) was profiled in a study of blood T cell repertoires in COVID-19. Study background: There were acute and convalescent COVID-19 samples, and they came from the United States, Italy and Spain. Sources were T cells, B-cell-depleted T cells, or PBMCs; the material itself was cDNA or gDNA.

The V gene's germline CDR1 is SEHNR and CDR2 FQNEAQ (reference sequence). With V trimmed by 3 bases and J by 5 bases, 8 bases remained unmatched. CDR3 length: 17 residues. TCRdb's table, derived via immunoSEQ multiplex PCR, lists solely in-frame clones and lacks some. The profile covers about 54,000 clones, with over 75% appearing a single time and 6.5% to 9% taken by the ten largest. Sequenced material: peripheral blood. The receptor's source is a woman aged 35 to 49 with active COVID-19. The chain has TRBV7-9 and TRBJ2-5, with 14 bases aligning to TRBD2. The CDR3 is CASSFGLAGGDGETQYF. CDR3 coding DNA: TGTGCCAGCAGCTTCGGACTAGCGGGGGGTGATGGGGAGACCCAGTACTTC.